Described below is a single TCR beta chain sequence and its context. CDR3 length: 15 residues. Germline CDR1 reads LNHDA; CDR2 reads SQIVND (reference sequence). V was shortened by 7 bases and J by 6 bases, with 18 bases between the two germline ends. These data originate in a study of glioma-infiltrating T cells. The overall study: Dexamethasone exposure before glioma surgery was limited to six or fewer days. Sequencing aimed for about 4- to 11-fold coverage of about a million peripheral T cells.

The iRepertoire nested amplicon-rescue multiplex PCR amplified TCR alpha and beta CDR3s from RNA. TCRdb reprocessed the multiplex PCR reads via MiXCR and lists one record per CDR3 protein. The sample shows 300,000 to 450,000 distinct CDR3 sequences, 41% of them seen only once. This receptor was obtained from a human donor with low-grade glioma or glioblastoma, undergoing nonglioma brain surgery, or in good health (not recorded which). Sequencing input: glioma tissue, nonneoplastic brain tissue, or PBMCs (not recorded which). V is TRBV19 and J is TRBJ2-2; D is perhaps TRBD1 or TRBD2 (6 bases each). CDR3 sequence (DNA): TGTGCCAGTACCAAAGTATCTAGGGGGGCCGGGGAGCTGTTTTTT. Its protein product is CASTKVSRGAGELFF.